This T cell receptor beta chain emerged from a study of OX40 agonist ivuxolimab in advanced cancers. Across the study: Partial responses were achieved by three patients: one hepatocellular carcinoma, two cutaneous melanoma.

Regarding the study as a whole: Partly responding patients at 0.1-3.0 mg/kg showed some of the smallest clonal expansion.

Libraries were prepared by immunoSEQ multiplex PCR; TCRdb keeps only in-frame clonotypes and omits some of them. The sample carries around 78,000 clones, roughly nine tenths recorded once. Patients who had autoimmune disease history or got systemic immunosuppression were left out. Comment on this clone: The antigen is unknown.

V lost 5 bases, J lost 2 bases, and 5 bases stayed unmatched. CDR1 is SGHTS, CDR2 YDEGEE, per germline. The CDR3 contains 14 residues. The TCR was taken from an adult with an advanced solid tumor such as melanoma, head and neck, liver or kidney cancer. Sequencing was performed on CD4+ or CD8+ T cells sorted from blood, taken in a trial of the OX40 agonist ivuxolimab. The chain employs TRBV5-8 and TRBJ2-5, with TRBD1 matching over 8 bases. The DNA of the CDR3 is TGTGCCAGCAGTCGGACAGGGACGCAAGAGACCCAGTACTTC. Translated: CASSRTGTQETQYF.